These 26 T cell receptor beta chains originate from one sample sequenced in a study of cytomegalovirus exposure and HLA in healthy donors. The study ran its PCR with 60 Vbeta and 13 Jbeta primers. Profiled with immunoSEQ multiplex PCR; TCRdb holds only in-frame clones, not every one. Here the sample table reports over 100,000 clones. Sample: PBMCs. These receptors were taken from a man aged 18 to 30 in good health and CMV-seronegative.

The chain uses TRBV19 and TRBJ2-5; 7 positions match TRBD2. With V trimmed by 5 bases and J by 0 bases, 6 bases remained unmatched. The CDR3 has 15 amino acids. Looked up from germline, CDR1 is LNHDA and CDR2 is SQIVND (reference sequence). The CDR3 DNA reads as TGTGCCAGTAGTTCCCGGGGGGATTACCAAGAGACCCAGTACTTC. Amino acids: CASSSRGDYQETQYF.

The chain recombines TRBV2 with TRBJ1-2; D uncertain. The germline V gene has CDR1 SNHLY and CDR2 FYNNEI. V lost 4 bases, J lost 6 bases, and 9 bases lay in between. The CDR3 is 12 amino acids. CDR3 in DNA: TGTGCCAGCAGTGTTCAATCCAATGGCTACACCTTC. This translates into CASSVQSNGYTF.

This rearrangement joins TRBV27 to TRBJ2-7; 7 nucleotides agree with TRBD2. The CDR3 contains 13 residues. Germline-derived CDR1 and CDR2 are MNHEY and SMNVEV (reference sequence). V lost 8 bases to trimming and J lost 2 bases; unmatched junction nucleotides: 6. The CDR3 coding sequence is TGTGCCAGCGGACGGGGGGTCGCCTACGAGCAGTACTTC. Amino acids: CASGRGVAYEQYF.

The V call is TRBV6-5, the J call TRBJ2-7; a possible D gene is TRBD2 (6 bases). The CDR3 runs to 14 residues. Looked up from germline, CDR1 is MNHEY and CDR2 is SVGAGI. V shed 4 bases and J shed 3 bases, with 13 bases lying between them. The CDR3 loop reads CASSFGTGDYEQYF. CDR3 in DNA: TGTGCCAGCAGTTTCGGGACGGGGGACTACGAGCAGTACTTC.

This chain uses TRBV5-4 with TRBJ2-3; TRBD2 matches at 7 bases. Germline lookup yields CDR1 SGHNT and CDR2 YYREEE (reference sequence). The CDR3 covers 14 residues. V dropped 5 bases and J dropped 1; count of bases not matched to a gene: 4. CDR3 region: CASSEAGRTDTQYF. The DNA for the CDR3 is TGTGCCAGCAGTGAAGCGGGACGCACAGATACGCAGTATTTT.

The V gene is TRBV19, the J gene TRBJ2-7, with 9 bases that match TRBD1. V was pared by 8 bases and J by 2 bases, with 10 bases of the junction left unmatched. Germline loops: CDR1 LNHDA, CDR2 SQIVND (reference sequence). The length of the CDR3 is 15 residues. The CDR3 is CASSNNRGRAYEQYF. Here the CDR3 DNA reads TGTGCCAGTTCCAATAACAGGGGGCGGGCCTACGAGCAGTACTTC.

The rearrangement links TRBV7-9 to TRBJ2-5; TRBD1 aligns across 7 bases. The DNA end favors TRBJ2-7, so the J call may be wrong. Germline V lookup: CDR1 SEHNR, CDR2 FQNEAQ (reference sequence). The CDR3 sequence is 13 residues long. CDR3 protein: CASSIRGSYEQYF. The DNA of the CDR3 is TGTGCCAGCAGTATCAGGGGGTCCTACGAGCAGTACTTC.

The DNA for the CDR3 is TGTGCCAGCAGCCAAGAGGTTAGCGGGGACACCGGGGAGCTGTTTTTT. Translating gives CASSQEVSGDTGELFF. The rearrangement links TRBV4-2 to TRBJ2-2; 8 bases map to TRBD2. V trimming: 0 bases; J trimming: 3 bases; junction bases outside the gene matches: 3. The CDR3 consists of 16 residues. CDR1 LGHNA and CDR2 YNFKEQ come from the germline V gene.

As to this clone: Mismatch with germline at one junction end may stem from a read error. The chain uses TRBV28 and TRBJ2-5; 7 nucleotides align to TRBD1. The CDR3 extends over 15 amino acids. Germline V CDR1 and CDR2: MDHEN, SYDVKM. In DNA, the CDR3 is TGTGCCAGCAGCCTACTAGACAGGGCCCAAGAGGCCCAGTACTTC. Translation: CASSLLDRAQEAQYF.

Regarding this clone: The same CDR3 can be traced to other DNA sequences in this sample. CDR3 region: CASSAPIGGLGNSYEQYF. The CDR3 DNA reads as TGTGCCAGCAGTGCCCCAATCGGAGGATTGGGGAACTCCTACGAGCAGTACTTC. The rearrangement uses TRBV6-1 and TRBJ2-7; a possible D gene is TRBD2 (5 bases). Trimming took 4 bases from V and 0 from J, leaving 22 bases between them. Germline V lookup: CDR1 MNHNS, CDR2 SASEGT. This CDR3 contains 18 residues.

The V call is TRBV5-4, the J call TRBJ1-1; D might be TRBD1 (6 bases). The germline V and J ends were trimmed by 1 base and 5 bases, with 12 bases remaining between them. Germline-derived CDR1 and CDR2 are SGHNT and YYREEE (reference sequence). The CDR3 length is 14 residues. This CDR3 reads CASSLPDRMTEAFF. CDR3 bases: TGTGCCAGCAGCTTGCCCGACAGGATGACTGAAGCTTTCTTT.

The chain recombines TRBV9 with TRBJ1-1, with D unclear. Trimming removed 4 bases at V and 2 bases at J, with 15 bases between. CDR3 length equals 15 residues. Germline CDR1 reads SGDLS; CDR2 reads YYNGEE. CDR3 loop: CASSSRQRPNTEAFF. The CDR3 DNA sequence: TGTGCCAGCAGCTCGAGGCAGAGGCCAAACACTGAAGCTTTCTTT.

The chain uses TRBV7-2 and TRBJ2-6, with D possibly being TRBD1 (7 bases). The CDR3 consists of 18 residues. Deletions cut 4 bases from V and 0 bases from J, with 16 bases between. CDR1 SGHTA and CDR2 FQGNSA come from the germline V gene. In nucleotides, the CDR3 is TGTGCCAGCAGCTCCACCCCAGGGGGGAGCTCTGGGGCCAACGTCCTGACTTTC. As protein: CASSSTPGGSSGANVLTF. The entire variable domain, with the rest obtained from reference TRBV7-2 and TRBJ2-6, is as follows: GAGVSQSPSNKVTEKGKDVELRCDPISGHTALYWYRQSLGQGLEFLIYFQGNSAPDKSGLPSDRFSAERTGGSVSTLTIQRTQQEDSAVYLCASSSTPGGSSGANVLTFGAGSRLTVL.

V gene TRBV5-1 combines with J gene TRBJ1-2; 7 bases match TRBD1. The length of the CDR3 is 14 residues. V shed 0 bases and J 8 bases; nucleotides not matched to a gene: 7. Germline V gene data show CDR1 as SGHRS and CDR2 as YFSETQ. The CDR3 loop is CASSLDRGREGYTF. The DNA for the CDR3 is TGCGCCAGCAGCTTGGACAGGGGCCGGGAGGGCTACACCTTC. Full variable domain (rest looked up from reference TRBV5-1 and TRBJ1-2): KAGVTQTPRYLIKTRGQQVTLSCSPISGHRSVSWYQQTPGQGLQFLFEYFSETQRNKGNFPGRFSGRQFSNSRSEMNVSTLELGDSALYLCASSLDRGREGYTFGSGTRLTVV.

V gene TRBV15 combines with J gene TRBJ2-1, with 13 bases identical to TRBD2. The CDR3 is 20 residues long. Germline V gene sequence: CDR1 LNHNV, CDR2 YYDKDF (reference sequence). V was clipped by 0 bases and J by 7 bases; unmatched bases: 15. The CDR3 loop is CATSRELPVLAGGPENEQFF. DNA of the CDR3: TGTGCCACCAGCAGAGAGCTTCCGGTACTAGCGGGGGGGCCGGAGAATGAGCAGTTCTTC.

This rearrangement joins TRBV13 to TRBJ1-2; weak D call: TRBD1 (6 bases). Germline V gene sequence: CDR1 PRHDT, CDR2 FYEKMQ (reference sequence). V shed 1 base and J shed 8 bases, with 14 bases lying between them. This CDR3 has 14 amino acids. The CDR3 spells CASSLDRAFGGYTF. DNA of the CDR3: TGTGCCAGCAGCTTAGACAGGGCTTTTGGAGGCTACACCTTC.

This chain joins TRBV14 and TRBJ2-5, with 7 positions matching TRBD1. The J call may be mistaken, given a closer DNA end match to TRBJ2-7. The CDR3 extends over 15 amino acids. Germline CDR1 is SGHDN and CDR2 is FVKESK. This CDR3 reads CASSPGQVSTYEQYF. The CDR3 DNA reads TGTGCCAGCAGCCCAGGACAGGTCTCCACCTACGAGCAGTACTTC.

The J gene is TRBJ2-7, the V gene TRBV10-3; 7 bases are a match to TRBD2. This CDR3 comprises 13 residues. J gave up 0 bases and V 6 bases, and 2 bases lay outside the gene matches. CDR1 and CDR2 (germline): ENHRY, SYGVKD. For the CDR3, the DNA is TGTGCCATCAGCGGCGGGAGCTCCTACGAGCAGTACTTC. It codes for CAISGGSSYEQYF.

In nucleotides, the CDR3 is TGTGCCAGCAGTGACGGGCAGGGTAACTATGGCTACACCTTC. Its protein product is CASSDGQGNYGYTF. The J gene is TRBJ1-2, the V gene TRBV28, with a weak D call TRBD1 (5 bases). V lost 5 bases and J 1 base, leaving 11 bases between the germline ends. Germline V lookup: CDR1 MDHEN, CDR2 SYDVKM. The CDR3 has 14 residues.

The gene calls are TRBV7-6 and TRBJ2-3, with 10 bases aligning to TRBD1. The V segment lost 5 bases and the J segment 6 bases; nucleotides outside the gene matches: 8. Germline V gene lookup returns CDR1 SGHVS and CDR2 FNYEAQ. The CDR3 consists of 15 residues. The CDR3 DNA is TGTGCCAGCAGCCCGAGACAGGGGGCGCAGGATACGCAGTATTTT. This encodes CASSPRQGAQDTQYF.

The chain has TRBV19 and TRBJ2-5; possible D gene TRBD1, 5 bases. CDR1 is LNHDA and CDR2 is SQIVND in the germline V gene (reference sequence). The length of the CDR3 is 12 residues. V lost 5 bases to trimming and J lost 5 bases, with 9 bases between them. CDR3 DNA: TGTGCCAGTAGTGATAAGGGGGAGACCCAGTACTTC. Amino acids: CASSDKGETQYF.

The chain combines TRBV6-5 with TRBJ2-7; D uncertain. Germline V lookup: CDR1 MNHEY, CDR2 SVGAGI. The V end lost 3 bases, the J end lost 0 bases, and 12 bases lay between the germline ends. The CDR3 runs 15 residues. CDR3 sequence reads: CASSYVAVTSYEQYF. The CDR3 bases are TGTGCCAGCAGTTATGTGGCGGTCACCTCCTACGAGCAGTACTTC.

The chain employs TRBV7-9 and TRBJ1-2; no clear D gene. V gave up 1 base and J gave up 4 bases, with 16 bases separating them. This CDR3 contains 16 residues. Per germline, CDR1 SEHNR and CDR2 FQNEAQ (reference sequence). CDR3 amino acids: CASSLGQVEEVYGYTF. CDR3 sequence (DNA): TGTGCCAGCAGCTTAGGGCAGGTGGAAGAAGTCTATGGCTACACCTTC.

V and J are TRBV28 and TRBJ1-1; no definite D call. V was trimmed by 6 bases and J by 2 bases, leaving 10 bases between them. Germline CDR1 reads MDHEN; CDR2 reads SYDVKM. The CDR3 runs 13 residues. CDR3 in DNA: TGTGCCAGCAGCCTTCTACTAAACACTGAAGCTTTCTTT. Protein: CASSLLLNTEAFF.

The chain is built from TRBV14 and TRBJ2-7; 12 bases fit TRBD2. The CDR3 runs to 15 residues. J gave up 6 bases and V 5 bases, and 8 bases lay outside the gene matches. CDR1 is SGHDN and CDR2 is FVKESK in the germline V gene. CDR3 in amino acids: CASSKRLAGDVEQYF. The CDR3, as DNA: TGTGCCAGCAGCAAACGACTAGCGGGAGACGTCGAGCAGTACTTC.

The chain uses TRBV9 and TRBJ2-1; 10 bases are a match to TRBD2. This CDR3 spans 15 amino acids. CDR1 and CDR2 from the germline V gene are SGDLS and YYNGEE. The J segment lost 2 bases and the V segment lost 3 bases, leaving 2 bases of the junction unmatched. CDR3 loop: CASSEGTSAYNEQFF. DNA for the CDR3: TGTGCCAGCAGCGAAGGGACTAGCGCCTACAATGAGCAGTTCTTC.